Here is one T cell receptor beta chain with its context. This clone showed up just a few times. The antigen it binds to is not known. No base quality information exists; no much larger clone differs at one position. This entry comes from a study of cytomegalovirus exposure and HLA in healthy donors (dated by TCRdb to 2016 to 2017). In the study overall: According to an earlier analysis of 587 of the donors, some 180 million T cells yielded 120 million or so unique TCR beta sequences and approximately 280 Gb of sequence data. An early release covering around 630 HLA-typed donors comprised 300 to 350 gigabases of sequencing data and approximately 85 million unique TCR sequences. The genetic ancestry cluster associated with self-reported Caucasian donors included 65% to 90% of the roughly 400 genotyped donors. The study aimed to test whether signatures of past pathogen exposure could be identified by cataloging public T cell receptors. Using immunosequencing, the study profiled T cell repertoires from 500 to 800 subjects and related those repertoires to cytomegalovirus serostatus. A separate validation cohort of roughly 110 different subjects was used in addition to the approximately 640-subject first cohort. To predict cytomegalovirus infection status, the study brought together high-throughput TCR immunosequencing, statistical association of individual TCRs with disease status, and machine learning. To study patterns of TCR occurrence, a later analysis re-analyzed previously published TCR beta repertoires from 666 donors and added high-resolution HLA genotyping. Rather than using new phenotypic data, the later analysis identified candidate immune exposures from TCR beta sequences and from how often those sequences occurred across donors. An earlier analysis of about 620 of the donors applied high-throughput TCR beta sequencing to assess whether each TCR beta V gene segment acted as functional or pseudogenic. Donor age, sex, ethnicity and CMV serostatus were collected together with the repertoire data. A later genetic analysis used genome-wide SNP genotypes for 398 of the 666 donors, treating that subset as a discovery cohort. Every discovery cohort repertoire had been produced on one sequencing platform. Both class I and class II loci were covered by HLA typing, at four-digit resolution. Typing coverage varied by locus: roughly 629-630 donors for A, B, C, DRB1 and DQB1; more than 500 for DQA1; some 610 for DPA1; approximately 450 for DPB1. Several DR-DQ haplotypes were treated as single units for association and clustering because of strong linkage in the cohort. On average, roughly 250,000 unique TCR beta nucleotide sequences were sequenced per donor among fewer than 500 genotyped donors of the cohort, with roughly a sixth of those sequences being non-productive.

Overall study results and their limits: Some IMGT-functional V segments, including TRBV6-2 and TRBV6-3, could not be told apart with the 87-base-pair reads, so those segments were excluded. The authors suggested that the approach could potentially be extended to other disease states and immunological phenotypes. In a later analysis, HLA-associated TCR beta chains were found to be more clonally expanded and to have lower generation probabilities than equally common non-associated chains. The study gave a list of about 150 TCR beta chains associated with cytomegalovirus. Correlated functional status among segregating V segments might reflect linkage disequilibrium, but an unknown experimental factor could not be ruled out. According to a later genetic analysis, donors in an Asian-associated ancestry cluster had fewer N-insertions in productive TCRs than the roughly 670-donor mean. For the cohort, immune exposure information was limited to CMV serostatus. Cytomegalovirus status was reported to be diagnosed by the classifier with high specificity and sensitivity in both the original and validation cohorts. In an earlier analysis of about 600 of the donors, most TCR beta V segments appeared in productive rearrangements about 87% or about 30% of the time, broadly matching IMGT annotations. Most TCR sequences were observed very rarely across donors, whereas some public TCRs were present in many individuals. HLA typing was unavailable for some donors at each locus, so association tests used only the typed subset. According to a later analysis, most CMV-associated TCR beta chains appeared to be HLA-restricted, and the HLA associations seemed to be driven largely by CMV exposure. In vitro tests confirmed that a few of the cytomegalovirus-associated TCR beta chains recognize cytomegalovirus antigens. Because counts were too low, around 18 rarely observed V segments, including chromosome 9 orphons, were left out of the earlier analysis of some 600 of the donors. A later analysis found that TCR association rates varied across HLA loci, with DRB1 alleles showing the most associated TCRs and HLA-C alleles the fewest. The cohort was sequenced for TCR beta chains only, and without alpha or paired-chain data the features that could be detected were limited. The sequencing pipeline was judged likely to have produced a cluster of highly shared sequence variants as a technical artifact. A further reported finding was that TCR beta sequences accurately predicted the HLA-A and HLA-B alleles for most subjects in the first cohort. Roughly uniform sequencing depth across donors was assumed in presence/absence analyses, although this assumption may not hold. When HLA alleles, especially DR and DQ, strongly co-occurred, attributing TCR associations to individual alleles was difficult. In a later genetic analysis, a missense DCLRE1C variant was associated with V-gene and J-gene trimming of TCR beta chains, and the association was replicated in an independent cohort. Several of the top co-occurrence clusters appeared to be linked to parvovirus B19, influenza, CMV and Epstein-Barr virus, according to a later analysis. A later analysis associated 16,951 TCR beta sequences with specific HLA alleles at a false discovery rate of 0.05.

The library was generated by the immunoSEQ multiplex PCR assay. The multiplex PCR relied on a mix of 60 forward primers for TCR Vbeta segments and 13 reverse primers for TCR Jbeta segments. A multiplex PCR assay on genomic DNA amplified the CDR3 region of rearranged TCR beta genes. The Illumina HiSeq System was used to sequence the amplified TCR beta libraries as 87-base-pair reads. Turning to the authors' computational methods: A later analysis tallied 75 million to 95 million unique TCR beta chains across the 600 to 700 repertoires, and some 12 million of those chains were shared by two or more donors. Raw reads were error-corrected and collapsed into unique sequences by a nearest-neighbor algorithm in which closely related sequences were merged to remove PCR and sequencing errors. To assign V, D and J gene segments, CDR3 sequences were aligned to IMGT reference sequences. For a sequence to be retained, a match of at least six nucleotides was required to both a V gene segment and a J gene segment. A rearrangement counted as productive if the CDR3 had no stop codons and remained in frame with V and J, and every other rearrangement counted as non-productive. CDR3 was defined by IMGT convention, running from the second conserved V-encoded cysteine to the conserved J-encoded phenylalanine. The earlier analysis of about 560 of the donors excluded any sequence lacking an unambiguous match to a single V gene segment. In an earlier analysis of about 590 of the donors, a V segment was called functional when productive rearrangements were above 56.7%, and segregating when the standard deviation between donors exceeded 5%. A statistical classification framework was built for diagnosing cytomegalovirus status from the catalog of TCR beta chain sequences. V and J gene assignment, in a later analysis, came from comparing TCR nucleotide sequences with IMGT/GENE-DB human TR gene sequences. The TCRdist pipeline was used in a later analysis to assign CDR3 sequences and most-parsimonious VDJ recombination scenarios. In a later analysis, every TCR beta chain was defined by the combination of its CDR3 amino acid sequence and its V-gene family, and reads without a unique V-gene family were dropped. To address suspected cross-contamination and a sequencing artifact, a later analysis removed 592 highly shared, low-generation-probability nucleotide sequences. For each public chain, a later analysis derived a clonal expansion index from normalized ranks of inferred template counts within each repertoire. Generation probabilities in a later analysis came from a VDJ recombination model fitted to out-of-frame rearrangements, and those results were checked against IGoR. In a later analysis, hypergeometric tests were used to score TCR-TCR, TCR-HLA and TCR-CMV co-occurrence, with a repertoire-size bias correction applied to TCR pairs. A later analysis estimated false discovery rates by permuting HLA or CMV assignments 20 times. In a later analysis, co-occurring TCRs were grouped using DBSCAN, with TCRdist sequence similarity added in when clustering inside HLA-allele-positive subsets. Repertoires with fewer than 30,000 or more than 120,000 public chains, plus five repertoires with anomalous nucleotide sharing, were excluded from co-occurrence clustering. The clones in this table, taken by TCRdb from immuneACCESS, are in-frame only. Not every clone is retained; where verified, under half of the shortfall comes from an unresolved V gene, and the cause of the rest is unknown. For V, J and clone size, that table is used; D and trimming come from the DNA. Present in this sample are about 170,000 clones, roughly 78% of which were seen just once. The top ten hold approximately 7.1% of the sample.

The V end gives up 2 bases and the J end 4 bases, leaving 1 base in the junction not matched to a gene. The CDR3 runs 13 residues from the cysteine to the phenylalanine. CDR3 DNA is the only sequence kept; it has 39 bases, read in frame from the first base. The germline V gene (reference sequence) yields SEHNR for CDR1 and FQNEAQ for CDR2. The cohort was made up of 500 to 800 healthy bone marrow donors. All cohort members were sampled while nominally healthy, although unrecorded immune exposures were likely present. The donor was CMV seropositive and was included in the group of around 300 seropositive cohort members. Every donor gave a peripheral blood sample, and the peripheral blood mononuclear cells from that sample were used for TCR beta sequencing. Genomic DNA was extracted from the blood cell samples with the Qiagen DNeasy Blood Extraction Kit.

The chain employs TRBV7-9 and TRBJ1-1; 7 of the junction bases match TRBD1. This TCR was sampled from a middle-aged man in good health and CMV-seropositive. The sequencing input was PBMCs. The CDR3 reads CASSLSGGTEAFF. The DNA sequence is as follows: TGTGCCAGCAGCTTATCAGGGGGCACTGAAGCTTTCTTT.